This TCR beta chain was found in a study of cytomegalovirus exposure and HLA in healthy donors (dated by TCRdb to 2017 to 2019). Broadly, across the study: An earlier analysis of approximately 590 of the donors reported about 250 Gb of sequence data and more than 90 million unique TCR beta sequences from some 180 million T cells. In addition to the first cohort of 650 to 750 subjects, a separate validation cohort of 120 different subjects was used. A later analysis re-analyzed previously published TCR beta repertoires from 600 to 850 donors and added high-resolution HLA genotyping to study TCR occurrence patterns. On average, around 230,000 unique TCR beta nucleotide sequences were sequenced per donor among roughly 430 genotyped donors of the cohort, with roughly 20% of those sequences being non-productive. An earlier analysis of 587 of the donors used high-throughput TCR beta sequencing to judge whether each TCR beta V gene segment behaved as functional or pseudogenic. An early release covering some 640 HLA-typed donors comprised about 300 gigabases of sequencing data and around 85 million unique TCR sequences. Typing coverage varied by locus: roughly 620-640 donors for A, B, C, DRB1 and DQB1; around 560 for DQA1; some 610 for DPA1; roughly 450 for DPB1. Donor age, sex, ethnicity and CMV serostatus were compiled alongside the repertoire data. A later genetic analysis used genome-wide SNP genotypes for about three fifths of the roughly 700 donors, treating that subset as a discovery cohort. The study combined high-throughput TCR immunosequencing, statistical association of individual TCRs with disease status, and machine learning to predict cytomegalovirus infection status. Because of strong linkage in the cohort, four to six DR-DQ haplotypes were treated as single units for association and clustering. All discovery cohort repertoires had been generated on a single sequencing platform. The study aimed to test whether signatures of past pathogen exposure could be identified by cataloging public T cell receptors. Both class I and class II loci were covered by HLA typing, at four-digit resolution. In the later analysis, no new phenotypic data were used to find candidate immune exposures; instead, reliance was placed on TCR beta sequences and their occurrence across donors. Using immunosequencing, the study profiled T cell repertoires from 640 or so subjects and related those repertoires to cytomegalovirus serostatus. Of the roughly 410 genotyped donors, 75% to 85% were placed in the genetic ancestry cluster associated with self-reported Caucasian donors.

General study outcomes and caveats: In a later analysis, several top co-occurrence clusters were reported to appear linked to parvovirus B19, influenza, CMV and Epstein-Barr virus. Some IMGT-functional V segments, including TRBV6-2 and TRBV6-3, could not be distinguished by the 87-base-pair reads and were therefore excluded. Correlated functional status among segregating V segments might reflect linkage disequilibrium, but an unknown experimental factor could not be ruled out. This cohort had only TCR beta chains sequenced, and the lack of alpha or paired-chain data limited which features could be detected. The classifier was reported to diagnose cytomegalovirus status with high specificity and sensitivity in both the original cohort and the validation cohort. Strong co-occurrence of HLA alleles, especially DR and DQ, made assigning TCR associations to individual alleles difficult. Three of the identified cytomegalovirus-associated TCR beta chains were confirmed in vitro to be specific for cytomegalovirus antigens. A later analysis associated 16,951 TCR beta sequences with specific HLA alleles at a false discovery rate of 0.05. Compared with equally common non-associated chains, HLA-associated TCR beta chains in a later analysis were more clonally expanded and had lower generation probabilities. A cluster of highly shared sequence variants was judged likely to represent a technical artifact of the sequencing pipeline. An association between a missense DCLRE1C variant and V-gene and J-gene trimming of TCR beta chains was found in a later genetic analysis and replicated in an independent cohort. A later analysis found that most CMV-associated TCR beta chains appeared HLA-restricted, with HLA associations seemingly driven largely by CMV exposure. A later genetic analysis reported fewer N-insertions in productive TCRs among donors in an Asian-associated ancestry cluster than the roughly 700-donor mean. Roughly uniform sequencing depth across donors was assumed in presence/absence analyses, although this assumption may not hold. Because some donors lacked HLA typing at each locus, the association tests relied only on the typed subset. Most TCR sequences were seen in very few donors, while some public TCRs were found in many individuals. Broadly in line with IMGT annotations, most TCR beta V segments showed up in productive rearrangements about 87% or about 30% of the time in an earlier analysis of around 600 of the donors. The only immune exposure information available for the cohort was CMV serostatus. The study gave a list of 150 to 200 TCR beta chains associated with cytomegalovirus. In a later analysis, TCR association rates were found to vary across HLA loci, with the most associated TCRs seen for DRB1 alleles and the fewest for HLA-C alleles. A further reported finding was that TCR beta sequences accurately predicted the HLA-A and HLA-B alleles for most subjects in the first cohort. It was suggested by the authors that the approach could potentially be generalized to other disease states and immunological phenotypes. Because counts were too low, some 17 rarely observed V segments, including chromosome 9 orphons, were left out of the earlier analysis of some 600 of the donors.

The CDR3 covers 16 residues, taking in both the cysteine and the phenylalanine. Only the CDR3 part of the read is kept: 48 bases, read in frame from the first base. Trimming at the junction amounts to 1 base on V and 4 bases on J, and the germline ends lie 17 bases apart. In the germline V gene (reference sequence), CDR1 corresponds to LNHNV and CDR2 to YYDKDF. The cohort consisted of hundreds of healthy bone marrow donors. At the time of sampling, all cohort members were nominally healthy, though unrecorded immune exposures were likely present. The donor tested CMV seropositive, placing the donor among the 290 or so seropositive members of the cohort. Every donor gave a peripheral blood sample, and the peripheral blood mononuclear cells from that sample were used for TCR beta sequencing. Genomic DNA extraction from the blood cell samples was performed with the Qiagen DNeasy Blood Extraction Kit.

For this clone: Its specific antigen is unknown. Per-base quality was not reported, and no clone a single base away is much larger than it.

The method behind the library was the immunoSEQ multiplex PCR assay. A mixture of 60 forward primers for TCR Vbeta segments and 13 reverse primers for TCR Jbeta segments was used in the multiplex PCR. The CDR3 region of rearranged TCR beta genes was amplified from genomic DNA with a multiplex PCR assay. The Illumina HiSeq System was used to sequence the amplified TCR beta libraries as 87-base-pair reads. The source study handled its data this way. In a later analysis, tens of millions of unique TCR beta chains were counted across the approximately 670 repertoires, and some 10 million of these chains were shared by at least two donors. To remove PCR and sequencing errors, raw reads were error-corrected and collapsed into unique sequences using a nearest-neighbor algorithm that merged closely related sequences. To assign V, D and J gene segments, CDR3 sequences were aligned to IMGT reference sequences. For a sequence to be retained, at least a six-nucleotide match to both a V gene segment and a J gene segment was required. A rearrangement counted as productive if the CDR3 had no stop codons and remained in frame with V and J, and every other rearrangement counted as non-productive. CDR3 was defined according to IMGT convention as the region running from the second conserved V-encoded cysteine to the conserved J-encoded phenylalanine. The earlier analysis of roughly 590 of the donors excluded any sequence lacking an unambiguous match to a single V gene segment. In an earlier analysis of around 600 of the donors, V segments were called functional above 56.7% productive rearrangements and were called segregating when the between-donor standard deviation exceeded 5%. A statistical classification framework was developed to diagnose cytomegalovirus status using the catalog of TCR beta chain sequences. In a later analysis, TCR nucleotide sequences were compared against IMGT/GENE-DB human TR gene sequences so that V and J genes could be assigned. The TCRdist pipeline was used in a later analysis to assign CDR3 sequences and most-parsimonious VDJ recombination scenarios. In a later analysis, each TCR beta chain was defined by its CDR3 amino acid sequence together with its V-gene family, and reads without a unique V-gene family were excluded. To address suspected cross-contamination and a sequencing artifact, a later analysis removed some 620 highly shared, low-generation-probability nucleotide sequences. In a later analysis, a clonal expansion index was calculated for each public chain from normalized within-repertoire ranks of inferred template counts. Generation probabilities in a later analysis came from a VDJ recombination model fitted to out-of-frame rearrangements, and those results were checked against IGoR. Hypergeometric tests were used in a later analysis to score TCR-TCR, TCR-HLA and TCR-CMV co-occurrence, with a repertoire-size bias correction applied to the TCR pairs. To estimate false discovery rates, a later analysis permuted the HLA or CMV assignments 20 times. In a later analysis, co-occurring TCRs were grouped with DBSCAN, and TCRdist sequence similarity was added when clustering was performed within HLA-allele-positive subsets. Co-occurrence clustering excluded repertoires with fewer than 30,000 or more than 120,000 public chains, plus five with anomalous nucleotide sharing. The table comes from immuneACCESS by way of TCRdb, which keeps in-frame sequences with V and J called. Part of the clones is missing from these tables; in studies checked, under half for an unresolved V gene and the rest for unknown reasons. That table is the source of V, J and clone size, and D and trimming were worked out from the DNA. Counted in this sample were roughly 200,000 clones; 77% of them appeared once. Of the sample, 3.7% falls within the top ten clones.

This clonotype was obtained from a woman between 55 and 75 years old in good health and CMV-seropositive. Sequencing was carried out using PBMCs. The rearrangement combines TRBV15 with TRBJ2-7; the D gene is perhaps TRBD2, from 7 matching bases. The CDR3 has the sequence CATSRGARGAGYEQYF. The DNA sequence is TGTGCCACCAGCAGAGGGGCTCGGGGGGCGGGGTACGAGCAGTACTTC.